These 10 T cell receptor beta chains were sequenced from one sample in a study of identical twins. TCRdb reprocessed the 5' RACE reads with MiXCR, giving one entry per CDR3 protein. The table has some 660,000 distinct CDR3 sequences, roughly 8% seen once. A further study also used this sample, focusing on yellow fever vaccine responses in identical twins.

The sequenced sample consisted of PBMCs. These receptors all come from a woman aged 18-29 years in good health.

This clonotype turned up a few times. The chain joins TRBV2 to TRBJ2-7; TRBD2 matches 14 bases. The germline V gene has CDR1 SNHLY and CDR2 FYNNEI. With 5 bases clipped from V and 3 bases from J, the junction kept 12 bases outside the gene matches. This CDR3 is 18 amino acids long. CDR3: CASSHATFGTSGSYEQYF. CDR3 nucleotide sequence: TGTGCCAGCAGTCATGCCACCTTCGGGACTAGCGGGAGCTACGAGCAGTACTTC.

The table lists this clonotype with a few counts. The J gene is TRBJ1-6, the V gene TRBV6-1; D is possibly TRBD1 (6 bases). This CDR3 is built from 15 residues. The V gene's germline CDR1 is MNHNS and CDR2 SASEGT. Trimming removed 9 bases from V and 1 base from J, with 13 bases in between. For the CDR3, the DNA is TGTGCCAGTGCGGGACACCCTTCCTATAATTCACCCCTCCACTTT. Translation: CASAGHPSYNSPLHF.

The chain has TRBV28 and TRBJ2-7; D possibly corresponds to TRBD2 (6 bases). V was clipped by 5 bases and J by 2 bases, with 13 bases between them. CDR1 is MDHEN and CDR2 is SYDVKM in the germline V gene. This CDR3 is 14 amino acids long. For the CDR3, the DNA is TGTGCCAGCAGTCCGGACTACGGGGCCTACGAGCAGTACTTC. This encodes CASSPDYGAYEQYF.

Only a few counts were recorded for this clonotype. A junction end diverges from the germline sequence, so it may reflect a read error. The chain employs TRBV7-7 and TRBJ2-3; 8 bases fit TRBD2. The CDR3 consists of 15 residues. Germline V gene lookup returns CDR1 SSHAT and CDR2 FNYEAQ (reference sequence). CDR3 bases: TGTGCTAGCAGCCAGGGACTAGGCGGCGGGGATACGCAGTATTTT. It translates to CASSQGLGGGDTQYF.

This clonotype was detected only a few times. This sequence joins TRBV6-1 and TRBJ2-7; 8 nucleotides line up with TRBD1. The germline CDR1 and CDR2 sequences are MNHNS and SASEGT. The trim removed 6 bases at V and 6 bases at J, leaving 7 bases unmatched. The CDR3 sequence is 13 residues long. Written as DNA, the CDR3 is TGTGCCAGCAGGAGGGACAGGTCGTCCGAGCAGTACTTC. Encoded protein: CASRRDRSSEQYF.

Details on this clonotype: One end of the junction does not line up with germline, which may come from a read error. In DNA, the CDR3 is TGTGCCAGCAACCCGGCGGGCGGACCGCGCTTC. Translation: CASNPAGGPRF. The chain is built from TRBV2 and TRBJ2-1, with a possible D match to TRBD2 (5 bases). The CDR3 totals 11 residues. Per germline, CDR1 SNHLY and CDR2 FYNNEI.

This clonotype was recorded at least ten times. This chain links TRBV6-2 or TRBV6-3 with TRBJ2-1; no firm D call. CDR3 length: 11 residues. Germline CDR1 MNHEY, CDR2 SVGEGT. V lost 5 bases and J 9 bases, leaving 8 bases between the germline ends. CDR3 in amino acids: CASSGRSEQFF. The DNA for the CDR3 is TGTGCCAGCAGTGGGCGATCTGAGCAGTTCTTC.

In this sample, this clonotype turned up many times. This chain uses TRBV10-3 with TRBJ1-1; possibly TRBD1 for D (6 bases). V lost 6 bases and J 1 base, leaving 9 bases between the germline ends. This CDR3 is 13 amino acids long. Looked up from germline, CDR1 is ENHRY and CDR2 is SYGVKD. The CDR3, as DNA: TGTGCCATCAGGCCGACAGGGAACACTGAAGCTTTCTTT. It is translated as CAIRPTGNTEAFF.

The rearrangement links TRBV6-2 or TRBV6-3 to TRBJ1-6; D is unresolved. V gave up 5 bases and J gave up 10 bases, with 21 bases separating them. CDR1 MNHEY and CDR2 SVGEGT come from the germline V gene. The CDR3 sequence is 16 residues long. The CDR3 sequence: CASSEISDSLDSPLHF. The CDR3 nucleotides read TGTGCCAGCAGTGAGATCAGCGACTCATTGGACTCACCCCTCCACTTT.

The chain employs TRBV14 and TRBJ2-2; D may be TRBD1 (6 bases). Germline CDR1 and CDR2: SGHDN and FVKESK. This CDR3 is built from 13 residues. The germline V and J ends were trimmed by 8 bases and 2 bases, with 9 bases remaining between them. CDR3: CASVDSNTGELFF. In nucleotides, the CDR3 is TGTGCCAGCGTGGACAGTAACACCGGGGAGCTGTTTTTT.